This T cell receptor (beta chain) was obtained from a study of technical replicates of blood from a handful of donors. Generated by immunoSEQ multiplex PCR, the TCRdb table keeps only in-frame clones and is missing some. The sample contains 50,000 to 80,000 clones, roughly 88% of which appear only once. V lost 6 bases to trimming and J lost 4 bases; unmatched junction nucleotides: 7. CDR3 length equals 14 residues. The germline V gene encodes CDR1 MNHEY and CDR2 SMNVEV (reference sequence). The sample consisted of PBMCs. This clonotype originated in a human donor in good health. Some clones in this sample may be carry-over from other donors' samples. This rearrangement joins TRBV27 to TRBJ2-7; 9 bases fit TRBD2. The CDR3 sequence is CASSLAGIQYEQYF. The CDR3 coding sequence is TGTGCCAGCAGCCTAGCGGGAATTCAGTACGAGCAGTACTTC.